The 26 T cell receptor beta chains given below trace back to one sample, sequenced in a study of cytomegalovirus exposure and HLA in healthy donors. The PCR contained 60 Vbeta and 13 Jbeta primers. Sequencing was performed with immunoSEQ multiplex PCR; in TCRdb, only in-frame clones are kept and a portion is missing. This sample has a few hundred thousand clones, with about 81% found just once. The sequenced sample consisted of PBMCs. Receptors were obtained from a woman aged 55-69 years in good health and CMV-seropositive.

The chain uses TRBV6-1 and TRBJ2-7, with D possibly TRBD2 on 5 matching bases. The length of the CDR3 is 11 residues. V gave up 6 bases and J gave up 12 bases, with 15 bases separating them. CDR1 is MNHNS, CDR2 SASEGT, per germline. In DNA, the CDR3 is TGTGCCAGCAGCTCAAGAACTAGTCTGTACTTC. Amino acid sequence: CASSSRTSLYF.

This clone was observed once. The chain uses TRBV28 and TRBJ1-5; weak D call: TRBD1 (6 bases). Trimming pared 5 bases from V and 5 bases from J, leaving 19 bases between. This CDR3 region has 16 residues. Germline lookup yields CDR1 MDHEN and CDR2 SYDVKM. CDR3 nucleotide sequence: TGTGCCAGCAGTCTAAGACGGAGGGGGAGGGATCAGCCCCAGCATTTT. Translating it yields CASSLRRRGRDQPQHF.

The CDR3 is CSVTGFEQFF. CDR3 sequence (DNA): TGCAGCGTTACGGGATTTGAGCAGTTCTTC. V and J are TRBV29-1 and TRBJ2-1; a weak D match, TRBD2 (5 bases). V lost 5 bases and J 9 bases, leaving 8 bases between the germline ends. There are 10 residues in the CDR3. The germline gives CDR1 SQVTM, CDR2 ANQGSEA.

For the CDR3, the DNA is TGTGCCAGCAGCTTAGGAGAGACAGGGGGCGTGGGAGAGACCCAGTACTTC. Translated: CASSLGETGGVGETQYF. The chain couples TRBV7-9 to TRBJ2-5; TRBD1 aligns across 10 bases. CDR1 and CDR2 from the germline V gene are SEHNR and FQNEAQ (reference sequence). This CDR3 comprises 17 residues. V gave up 1 base and J gave up 4 bases; unmatched junction bases: 9.

CDR3 sequence (DNA): TGTGCCAGCTCACGAGGAGAAGAGCAGTACTTC. Encoded protein: CASSRGEEQYF. This sequence joins TRBV18 and TRBJ2-7; D is ambiguous. V gave up 4 bases and J gave up 7 bases, with 8 bases separating them. In germline, CDR1 is KGHSH, CDR2 LQKENI. CDR3 length equals 11 residues.

The genes are TRBV10-2 and TRBJ1-2; D not resolved. CDR1 is WSHSY, CDR2 SAAADI, per germline. This CDR3 has 14 amino acids. Trimming stripped 4 bases from V and 9 bases from J, with 18 bases between. The CDR3 region has the DNA TGCGCCAGCAGTGCGGCCGGAGCCGATATGAGCTACACCTTC. This encodes CASSAAGADMSYTF.

The J gene is TRBJ1-3, the V gene TRBV4-1; TRBD1 agrees at 7 bases. The V gene end was trimmed by 3 bases and the J gene end by 0 bases; junction bases not matched to a gene: 2. CDR1 and CDR2 (germline): MGHRA, YSYEKL. The CDR3 totals 15 residues. The CDR3 sequence is CASSHDRDSGNTIYF. For the CDR3, the DNA is TGCGCCAGCAGCCATGACAGGGACTCTGGAAACACCATATATTTT.

This chain joins TRBV28 and TRBJ2-7; D is possibly TRBD1 (6 bases). CDR3 length: 13 amino acids. The germline CDR1 and CDR2 sequences are MDHEN and SYDVKM. The germline V and J ends were trimmed by 6 bases and 2 bases, with 11 bases remaining between them. The CDR3 protein is CASSQGPPYEQYF. The CDR3 nucleotides read TGTGCCAGCAGCCAGGGGCCCCCCTACGAGCAGTACTTC.

The J gene is TRBJ1-1, the V gene TRBV18; no definite D call. Per the germline V gene, CDR1 is KGHSH and CDR2 is LQKENI. This CDR3 spans 16 amino acids. Trimming pared 0 bases from V and 4 bases from J, leaving 15 bases between. CDR3 sequence (DNA): TGTGCCAGCTCACCACCGTTCGCAGGCGAGGGCACTGAAGCTTTCTTT. Protein product: CASSPPFAGEGTEAFF.

The chain employs TRBV2 and TRBJ2-7, with a weak D call TRBD2 (6 bases). V gave up 4 bases and J gave up 2 bases, with 12 bases separating them. CDR1 is SNHLY, CDR2 FYNNEI, per germline. CDR3 length equals 14 residues. The CDR3 DNA sequence: TGTGCCAGCAGTGGGTCGGCGGGAACCTACGAGCAGTACTTC. As protein: CASSGSAGTYEQYF. The full variable domain, its missing parts supplied by reference TRBV2 and TRBJ2-7, is EPEVTQTPSHQVTQMGQEVILRCVPISNHLYFYWYRQILGQKVEFLVSFYNNEISEKSEIFDDQFSVERPDGSNFTLKIRSTKLEDSAMYFCASSGSAGTYEQYFGPGTRLTVT.

V and J are TRBV7-6 and TRBJ2-5; D may be TRBD2 (5 bases). The CDR3 length is 13 residues. Germline assignment: CDR1 SGHVS and CDR2 FNYEAQ. Trimming cost V 5 bases and J 2 bases, with 9 bases left between them. CDR3 nucleotides: TGTGCCAGCAGCCGCCGACTACAAGAGACCCAGTACTTC. It yields the protein CASSRRLQETQYF.

The rearrangement joins TRBV7-9 to TRBJ2-1, with D tentatively TRBD1 (8 bases). Trimming left V 5 bases short and J 5 bases short, with 13 bases between. Germline CDR1 SEHNR, CDR2 FQNEAQ (reference sequence). This CDR3 is built from 14 residues. CDR3 sequence reads: CASSKTGGDNEQFF. The CDR3 DNA follows: TGTGCCAGCAGCAAAACAGGGGGGGACAATGAGCAGTTCTTC.

In this sample, this clone turned up a few times. The chain couples TRBV4-1 to TRBJ1-4; D is undetermined. The CDR3 extends over 13 amino acids. Germline loops: CDR1 MGHRA, CDR2 YSYEKL. Trimming shortened V by 3 bases and J by 8 bases, and 10 bases separated the two germline ends. CDR3 amino acids: CASSQTRGEKLFF. The CDR3 DNA follows: TGCGCCAGCAGCCAGACAAGAGGGGAAAAACTGTTTTTT.

This clone was seen a handful of times. The rearrangement joins TRBV5-6 to TRBJ1-5; D gene uncertain. Germline V gene data show CDR1 as SGHDT and CDR2 as YYEEEE. The V end was cut by 4 bases, the J end by 2 bases, with 10 bases between. This CDR3 has 14 amino acids. As DNA, the CDR3 is TGTGCCAGCAGCGCTGTCGGAGGCAATCAGCCCCAGCATTTT. It specifies CASSAVGGNQPQHF.

This clone was seen only a few times. V gene TRBV27 combines with J gene TRBJ1-5; a possible D gene is TRBD1 (5 bases). The length of the CDR3 is 17 residues. The V end lost 3 bases, the J end lost 1 base, and 16 bases lay between the germline ends. The germline V gene has CDR1 MNHEY and CDR2 SMNVEV (reference sequence). Here the CDR3 reads CASSLVAGKTSNQPQHF. The CDR3 DNA is TGTGCCAGCAGTTTGGTCGCAGGGAAAACAAGCAATCAGCCCCAGCATTTT.

The chain links TRBV19 to TRBJ2-7, with TRBD1 matching 9 bases. The CDR3 has 16 residues. The germline V gene has CDR1 LNHDA and CDR2 SQIVND (reference sequence). V shed 4 bases, J shed 2 bases, and the junction held 9 bases outside the gene matches. CDR3 DNA sequence: TGTGCCAGTAGTAGCTACGGACAGGGGAGCACCTACGAGCAGTACTTC. Translation: CASSSYGQGSTYEQYF.

The rearrangement joins TRBV15 to TRBJ1-2, with unresolved D. Germline lookup yields CDR1 LNHNV and CDR2 YYDKDF (reference sequence). The CDR3 extends over 14 amino acids. The V gene lost 1 base and the J gene lost 8 bases, with 14 bases spanning the gap. The DNA for the CDR3 is TGTGCCACCAGCAGAGGGCCCGGGAATGAGGGCTACACCTTC. Translated, it gives CATSRGPGNEGYTF.

A word on this clone: Compared with germline, one end of the junction differs, possibly owing to a read error. This rearrangement joins TRBV7-9 to TRBJ1-2, with D unclear. Germline CDR1 reads SEHNR; CDR2 reads FQNEAQ (reference sequence). This CDR3 comprises 13 residues. The CDR3 DNA sequence: TGTTCCAGCAGCTTACTTTCTAACTATGGCTACACCTTC. This encodes CSSSLLSNYGYTF.

J is TRBJ2-7 and V is TRBV4-1; D is unresolved. V dropped 3 bases and J dropped 7 bases, with 10 bases sitting between them. This CDR3 has 12 amino acids. The germline V gene encodes CDR1 MGHRA and CDR2 YSYEKL. As DNA, the CDR3 is TGCGCCAGCAGCCACGTCCGAGGAGAGCAGTACTTC. Translating gives CASSHVRGEQYF.

The V and J genes are TRBV5-6 and TRBJ2-2, with 8 bases matching TRBD1. The trim removed 0 bases at V and 3 bases at J, leaving 1 base unmatched. Germline V lookup: CDR1 SGHDT, CDR2 YYEEEE. The CDR3 runs to 15 residues. The CDR3 sequence: CASSLGGQDTGELFF. For the CDR3, the DNA is TGTGCCAGCAGCTTGGGGGGACAGGACACCGGGGAGCTGTTTTTT.

With regard to this clone: This specimen includes other DNA sequences encoding the same CDR3. The CDR3 region has the DNA TGTGCCAGCTCACCTGGACAGGGTGAGACCCAGTACTTC. It specifies CASSPGQGETQYF. V gene TRBV18 combines with J gene TRBJ2-5, with 8 positions matching TRBD1. J gave up 5 bases and V 3 bases, and 2 bases lay outside the gene matches. Germline values: CDR1 KGHSH, CDR2 LQKENI. The CDR3 spans 13 residues.

The sample holds one count of this clone. V gene TRBV2 combines with J gene TRBJ2-2, with TRBD2 matching 11 bases. Germline lookup yields CDR1 SNHLY and CDR2 FYNNEI. The CDR3 is made up of 15 amino acids. V lost 7 bases and J lost 7; bases outside the gene matches: 8. The CDR3 DNA is TGTGCCAGCATGGGGCTAGCGGGAGGCGGCGGGGAGCTGTTTTTT. This sequence encodes CASMGLAGGGGELFF.

The CDR3 sequence: CASSFRTGDSEQYF. CDR3 sequence (DNA): TGCGCCAGCAGCTTCAGGACAGGGGACAGCGAGCAGTACTTC. The J gene is TRBJ2-7, the V gene TRBV5-1, with 9 bases aligning to TRBD1. Trimming took 2 bases from V and 6 from J; bases not matched to a gene: 6. The CDR3 contains 14 residues. CDR1 and CDR2 from the germline V gene are SGHRS and YFSETQ.

J is TRBJ2-1 and V is TRBV5-1; 7 bases fit TRBD1. The V segment lost 0 bases and the J segment 6 bases; nucleotides outside the gene matches: 9. CDR1 is SGHRS, CDR2 YFSETQ, per germline. CDR3 size: 16 residues. DNA of the CDR3: TGCGCCAGCAGCTTGGCCATTAGGGGACAGAGCAATGAGCAGTTCTTC. It is translated as CASSLAIRGQSNEQFF.

The chain has TRBV28 and TRBJ1-5, with 9 bases matching TRBD1. CDR1 is MDHEN, CDR2 SYDVKM, per germline. This CDR3 region has 15 residues. J gave up 3 bases and V 6 bases, and 6 bases lay outside the gene matches. CDR3 nucleotides: TGTGCCAGCAGCCGGGGACAGGGCAACAATCAGCCCCAGCATTTT. This encodes CASSRGQGNNQPQHF.

The chain uses TRBV10-2 and TRBJ1-2; 7 bases fit TRBD1. This CDR3 has 14 amino acids. Per the germline V gene, CDR1 is WSHSY and CDR2 is SAAADI. J was trimmed by 4 bases and V by 6 bases; bases with no gene match: 8. The CDR3 reads CASSTGANVYGYTF. DNA of the CDR3: TGCGCCAGCAGCACAGGGGCTAATGTCTATGGCTACACCTTC.